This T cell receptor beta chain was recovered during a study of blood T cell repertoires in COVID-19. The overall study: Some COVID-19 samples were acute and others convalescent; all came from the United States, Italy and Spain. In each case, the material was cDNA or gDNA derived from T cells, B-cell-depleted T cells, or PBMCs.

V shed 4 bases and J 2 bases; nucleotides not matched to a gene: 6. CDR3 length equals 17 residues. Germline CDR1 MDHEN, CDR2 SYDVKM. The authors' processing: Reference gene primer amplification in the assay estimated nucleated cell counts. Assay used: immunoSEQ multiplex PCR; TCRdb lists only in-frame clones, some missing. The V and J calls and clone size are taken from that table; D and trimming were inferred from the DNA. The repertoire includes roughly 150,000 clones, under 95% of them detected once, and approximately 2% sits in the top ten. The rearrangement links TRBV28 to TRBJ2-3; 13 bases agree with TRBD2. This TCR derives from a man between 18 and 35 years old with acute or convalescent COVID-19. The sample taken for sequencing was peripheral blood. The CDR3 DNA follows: TGTGCCAGCAGTTCCGGGACTAGCGGGGAACCCACAGATACGCAGTATTTT. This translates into CASSSGTSGEPTDTQYF.